These 17 T cell receptor beta chains came from one sample sequenced in a study of T cell clones after liver transplantation. Generated by immunoSEQ multiplex PCR, the TCRdb table keeps only in-frame clones and is missing some. In the table there are fewer than 85,000 clones, around 80% of which are singletons. This specimen consisted of CD4+ T cells from blood, obtained 12 months after liver transplant. The receptors were gathered from a human patient who received a liver transplant. Some T cells may have come from the graft donor.

The J gene is TRBJ2-5, the V gene TRBV20-1; unclear D gene. The CDR3 consists of 11 residues. V was trimmed by 5 bases and J by 1 base, leaving 5 bases between them. Germline CDR1 is DFQATT and CDR2 is SNEGSKA (reference sequence). CDR3 sequence: CSAPLQETQYF. For the CDR3, the DNA is TGCAGTGCTCCCCTCCAAGAGACCCAGTACTTC.

The chain joins TRBV19 to TRBJ1-2; D is ambiguous. This CDR3 region has 13 residues. Trimming removed 4 bases from V and 0 bases from J, with 6 bases in between. Germline V lookup: CDR1 LNHDA, CDR2 SQIVND (reference sequence). The chain's CDR3 is CASSKPPNYGYTF. The CDR3 DNA follows: TGTGCCAGTAGTAAACCACCTAACTATGGCTACACCTTC.

The V gene is TRBV5-4, the J gene TRBJ1-3, with D possibly TRBD1 on 6 matching bases. This CDR3 has 15 residues. Germline values: CDR1 SGHNT, CDR2 YYREEE (reference sequence). Deletions cut 4 bases from V and 0 bases from J, with 11 bases between. CDR3 in amino acids: CASSRQVASGNTIYF. In DNA form, the CDR3 reads TGTGCCAGCAGCCGACAGGTAGCCTCTGGAAACACCATATATTTT.

J is TRBJ1-5 and V is TRBV10-3; D not certain. Trimming shortened V by 3 bases and J by 3 bases, and 6 bases separated the two germline ends. Germline V gene sequence: CDR1 ENHRY, CDR2 SYGVKD. CDR3 size: 13 residues. The CDR3 nucleotides read TGTGCCATCAGTGATGCGTCCAATCAGCCCCAGCATTTT. This encodes CAISDASNQPQHF.

V gene TRBV28 combines with J gene TRBJ2-3; D unclear. CDR3 size: 10 residues. CDR1 and CDR2 from the germline V gene are MDHEN and SYDVKM. The germline V and J ends were trimmed by 10 bases and 12 bases, with 14 bases remaining between them. The CDR3 coding sequence is TGTGCCACCTCGAAACGGATACAGTATTTT. This encodes CATSKRIQYF.

The chain is built from TRBV6-1 and TRBJ1-5; 9 bases match TRBD1. The CDR3 covers 16 residues. V lost 2 bases to trimming and J lost 2 bases; unmatched junction nucleotides: 4. Germline CDR1 and CDR2: MNHNS and SASEGT. The CDR3: CASSERTGGRNQPQHF. CDR3 DNA sequence: TGTGCCAGCAGTGAAAGAACAGGGGGCCGCAATCAGCCCCAGCATTTT.

The rearrangement links TRBV10-3 to TRBJ2-7; the D is unclear. The CDR3 contains 11 residues. V was cut by 2 bases and J by 4 bases, with 3 bases left in between. CDR1 is ENHRY and CDR2 is SYGVKD in the germline V gene. CDR3 amino acids: CAISELYEQYF. CDR3 coding DNA: TGTGCCATCAGTGAGCTTTACGAGCAGTACTTC.

V gene TRBV18 combines with J gene TRBJ2-7; weak D call: TRBD2 (7 bases). CDR1 and CDR2 from the germline V gene are KGHSH and LQKENI. CDR3 length: 14 amino acids. Deletions cut 3 bases from V and 6 bases from J, with 15 bases between. For the CDR3, the DNA is TGTGCCAGCTCACCCCTAGGGGGGGCGGGCGAGCAGTACTTC. Residues: CASSPLGGAGEQYF.

The chain links TRBV27 to TRBJ1-2; possibly TRBD1 for D (5 bases). V lost 5 bases to trimming and J lost 6 bases, with 25 bases between them. Germline CDR1 is MNHEY and CDR2 is SMNVEV (reference sequence). The CDR3 is made up of 17 amino acids. The CDR3 DNA sequence: TGTGCCAGCAGTCCGGGCTTGGGCTTAGGGGCGGTAAATGGCTACACCTTC. Its protein product is CASSPGLGLGAVNGYTF.

The V call is TRBV23-1, the J call TRBJ2-7, with D hard to call. TRBV23-1 is an open reading frame whose function is uncertain. This CDR3 is 17 amino acids long. The V end lost 0 bases, the J end lost 1 base, and 16 bases lay between the germline ends. CDR3 DNA: TGCGCCAGCAGTCAATCCTACGCAGGTTTAATTTCCTACGAGCAGTACTTC. Translated: CASSQSYAGLISYEQYF.

This clone showed up just a few times. The chain is built from TRBV6-1 and TRBJ1-5; perhaps TRBD1 as D (6 bases). Germline assignment: CDR1 MNHNS and CDR2 SASEGT. Trimming shortened V by 7 bases and J by 0 bases, and 10 bases separated the two germline ends. There are 14 residues in the CDR3. The CDR3 loop reads CASTGTRSNQPQHF. The CDR3 nucleotides are TGTGCCAGCACCGGGACACGTAGCAATCAGCCCCAGCATTTT.

The rearrangement uses TRBV5-1 and TRBJ2-3; 11 bases line up with TRBD1. CDR3 length: 16 residues. Germline CDR1 and CDR2: SGHRS and YFSETQ. With 4 bases clipped from V and 3 bases from J, the junction kept 7 bases outside the gene matches. The CDR3 bases are TGCGCCAGCAGCCGGACAGGGGGCATTGGGACAGATACGCAGTATTTT. Protein product: CASSRTGGIGTDTQYF.

There are a few counts of this clone. V gene TRBV2 combines with J gene TRBJ1-1; unclear D gene. The length of the CDR3 is 12 residues. Germline loops: CDR1 SNHLY, CDR2 FYNNEI. Trimming stripped 0 bases from V and 10 bases from J, with 9 bases between. CDR3: CASSEALAGAFF. The CDR3 DNA sequence: TGTGCCAGCAGTGAAGCGCTGGCGGGAGCTTTCTTT.

The genes are TRBV28 and TRBJ2-7, with D perhaps given as TRBD1 or TRBD2 (5 bases each). Germline V gives CDR1 MDHEN, CDR2 SYDVKM. V dropped 7 bases and J dropped 2 bases, with 15 bases sitting between them. This CDR3 spans 14 amino acids. The chain's CDR3 is CASNGDLNTYEQYF. The CDR3 nucleotides are TGTGCCAGCAATGGGGACCTGAACACCTACGAGCAGTACTTC.

The chain employs TRBV10-1 and TRBJ1-2; no clear D. The CDR3 length is 13 residues. V was shortened by 4 bases and J by 2 bases, with 8 bases between the two germline ends. CDR1 is WNHNN, CDR2 SYGVQD, per germline (reference sequence). The CDR3 region has the DNA TGCGCCAGCAGTGGAGAAGGGAACTATGGCTACACCTTC. Its translation is CASSGEGNYGYTF.

This clone was counted once. The chain recombines TRBV19 with TRBJ2-2; weak D call: TRBD1 (5 bases). This CDR3 region has 13 residues. CDR1 and CDR2 from the germline V gene are LNHDA and SQIVND (reference sequence). The V end lost 9 bases, the J end lost 3 bases, and 11 bases lay between the germline ends. CDR3 DNA: TGTGCCAGCCGACAGACTTACACCGGGGAGCTGTTTTTT. Its protein product is CASRQTYTGELFF.

The chain has TRBV2 and TRBJ1-1, with TRBD1 as a possible D gene (6 bases). Germline V CDR1 and CDR2: SNHLY, FYNNEI. This CDR3 contains 13 residues. Trimming removed 9 bases at V and 4 bases at J, with 15 bases between. In nucleotides, the CDR3 is TGTGCCAGGGGGGGGCAGGGCGGCACTGAAGCTTTCTTT. It translates to CARGGQGGTEAFF.